This TCR beta chain is from a study of T cells in Graves' hyperthyroidism and ophthalmopathy. The source material, RNA transcripts, was used to amplify TCR beta CDR3 regions. Carried out on the TCR CDR3, a first-round RT-PCR used the HTBI primer set. In TCRdb, the multiplex PCR reads were re-called with MiXCR into one record per CDR3 protein. This table holds roughly 580,000 distinct CDR3 sequences, roughly 50% found once. Graves' hyperthyroidism qualified as stable when ophthalmopathy did not progress within 18 months. This clonotype appeared many times. The sequencing sample was made of peripheral blood or thyroid tissue (not recorded which). The clonotype comes from a woman aged 18-29 years with Graves' hyperthyroidism.

This chain's CDR3 is CASSSGQYGYTF. CDR3 sequence (DNA): TGTGCCAGCAGCTCGGGACAGTATGGCTACACCTTC. This rearrangement joins TRBV7-9 to TRBJ1-2; 7 nucleotides agree with TRBD1. Per germline, CDR1 SEHNR and CDR2 FQNEAQ (reference sequence). The V gene end was trimmed by 4 bases and the J gene end by 5 bases; junction bases not matched to a gene: 1. CDR3 length equals 12 residues.